Below are 21 T cell receptor beta chains sequenced from a single sample in a study of cytomegalovirus exposure and HLA in healthy donors. PCR amplification relied on 60 Vbeta primers (plus 13 Jbeta primers). TCRdb keeps only in-frame clones here, not all; method: immunoSEQ multiplex PCR. The table lists roughly 100,000 clones, over 80% of them singletons. Input material: PBMCs. Receptor source: a female donor in good health and CMV-seropositive.

The rearrangement joins TRBV7-2 to TRBJ1-5; TRBD1 matches at 8 bases. The CDR3 is 13 residues long. V lost 4 bases and J lost 7; bases outside the gene matches: 3. CDR1 is SGHTA and CDR2 is FQGNSA in the germline V gene. CDR3 bases: TGTGCCAGCAGCTCTGGACAGGGACAGCCCCAGCATTTT. This translates into CASSSGQGQPQHF.

The genes are TRBV7-9 and TRBJ2-5; D might be TRBD1 (5 bases). Matching the DNA end better, TRBJ2-7 makes the J call doubtful. The CDR3 extends over 12 amino acids. From germline, CDR1 is SEHNR and CDR2 FQNEAQ (reference sequence). The CDR3 bases are TGTGCCAGCAGCCAGGACACGAGCGAGCAGTACTTC. Its translation: CASSQDTSEQYF.

J is TRBJ2-7 and V is TRBV6-1; 7 nucleotides align to TRBD1. J gave up 3 bases and V 4 bases, and 3 bases lay outside the gene matches. In germline, CDR1 is MNHNS, CDR2 SASEGT. There are 13 residues in the CDR3. The CDR3 is CASSVTGVYEQYF. The CDR3 bases are TGTGCCAGCAGTGTAACAGGGGTCTACGAGCAGTACTTC.

The chain recombines TRBV27 with TRBJ1-1; D not resolved. The CDR3 covers 13 residues. From germline, CDR1 is MNHEY and CDR2 SMNVEV (reference sequence). V lost 6 bases and J lost 0, with 8 bases in between. The DNA for the CDR3 is TGTGCCAGCAGCTTAATTATGAACACTGAAGCTTTCTTT. It translates to CASSLIMNTEAFF.

The sample holds a few counts of this clone. The chain carries TRBV19 and TRBJ1-1, with a tentative D call TRBD1 (5 bases). Per germline, CDR1 LNHDA and CDR2 SQIVND (reference sequence). V was shortened by 9 bases and J by 4 bases, with 15 bases between the two germline ends. CDR3 length: 13 residues. CDR3 nucleotides: TGTGCCAGCAGACAGCTCGGGGGCACTGAAGCTTTCTTT. This encodes CASRQLGGTEAFF.

The chain couples TRBV13 to TRBJ2-1, with 9 bases lining up with TRBD1. CDR1 is PRHDT and CDR2 is FYEKMQ in the germline V gene (reference sequence). The CDR3 totals 13 residues. V was clipped by 4 bases and J by 13 bases; unmatched bases: 8. CDR3 DNA sequence: TGTGCCAGCAGCTGGGGGGACAGGGAGGAACAGTTCTTC. It specifies CASSWGDREEQFF.

V usage is TRBV4-1 and J usage is TRBJ2-7, with D possibly being TRBD1 (5 bases). The germline V gene encodes CDR1 MGHRA and CDR2 YSYEKL. V was shortened by 0 bases and J by 10 bases, with 19 bases between the two germline ends. The CDR3 spans 15 residues. The CDR3 DNA follows: TGCGCCAGCAGCCAAGATCTGACAGCTCAAAGGGGACAGTACTTC. Protein: CASSQDLTAQRGQYF.

The genes are TRBV6-5 and TRBJ1-1, with 8 bases identical to TRBD1. The V gene's germline CDR1 is MNHEY and CDR2 SVGAGI. V lost 7 bases and J lost 4; bases outside the gene matches: 8. The CDR3 is 14 amino acids. The CDR3 bases are TGTGCCAGCATCACAAATGACAGGGGCACTGAAGCTTTCTTT. Translating gives CASITNDRGTEAFF.

The J gene is TRBJ2-2, the V gene TRBV28; the D gene is possibly TRBD1 (6 bases). CDR3 size: 16 residues. Germline V gene lookup returns CDR1 MDHEN and CDR2 SYDVKM. The germline V and J ends were trimmed by 1 base and 2 bases, with 11 bases remaining between them. The DNA for the CDR3 is TGTGCCAGCAGTTTATTGACAGGAGCTAACACCGGGGAGCTGTTTTTT. The encoded protein is CASSLLTGANTGELFF.

The chain has TRBV7-8 and TRBJ2-1; TRBD1 matches 7 bases. Trimming removed 1 base from V and 0 bases from J; junction bases left unmatched: 15. The germline gives CDR1 SGHVS, CDR2 FQNEAQ. CDR3 size: 20 residues. CDR3 DNA sequence: TGTGCCAGCAGCTTAGTCCGGCAGGGGGTTTTGGCGAGCTCCTACAATGAGCAGTTCTTC. Translation: CASSLVRQGVLASSYNEQFF.

This clone was picked up a small number of times. V and J are TRBV29-1 and TRBJ1-2; a weak D match, TRBD1 (6 bases). This CDR3 spans 14 amino acids. Germline CDR1 and CDR2: SQVTM and ANQGSEA. Trimming took off 3 bases at V and 2 bases at J, with 13 bases between the two ends. Written as DNA, the CDR3 is TGCAGCGTTGATTTTGGACAGCCGAACTATGGCTACACCTTC. Translated: CSVDFGQPNYGYTF.

This clone came up a few times. J is TRBJ1-3 and V is TRBV7-9; the match to TRBD1 covers 7 bases. There are 17 residues in the CDR3. Trimming took 1 base from V and 1 from J; bases not matched to a gene: 7. Germline-derived CDR1 and CDR2 are SEHNR and FQNEAQ (reference sequence). CDR3 nucleotide sequence: TGTGCCAGCAGCTTAGATTACAGGGGTCTATCTGGAAACACCATATATTTT. Translated: CASSLDYRGLSGNTIYF.

The J gene is TRBJ1-1, the V gene TRBV28; no firm D call. V lost 8 bases to trimming and J lost 2 bases, with 15 bases between them. This CDR3 has 14 residues. Germline loops: CDR1 MDHEN, CDR2 SYDVKM. CDR3 region: CASLIGRGNTEAFF. Written as DNA, the CDR3 is TGTGCCAGCCTCATCGGACGGGGAAACACTGAAGCTTTCTTT.

The J gene is TRBJ2-4, the V gene TRBV10-1; TRBD1 is a possible D gene (6 bases). The germline V gene has CDR1 WNHNN and CDR2 SYGVQD (reference sequence). The CDR3 contains 13 residues. The ends were cut back, 6 bases at V and 7 bases at J, with 13 bases in the middle. The CDR3 here is CASSPGTMNIQYF. CDR3 in DNA: TGCGCCAGCAGCCCAGGGACAATGAACATTCAGTACTTC.

The chain uses TRBV30 and TRBJ2-5; 9 nucleotides line up with TRBD1. Germline CDR1 is GTSNPN and CDR2 is SVGIG (reference sequence). The J segment lost 1 base and the V segment lost 5 bases, leaving 5 bases of the junction unmatched. This CDR3 is 14 amino acids long. Written as DNA, the CDR3 is TGTGCCTGGTCCGGGACAGGGTTCCAAGAGACCCAGTACTTC. Its protein is CAWSGTGFQETQYF.

The rearrangement links TRBV7-2 to TRBJ1-1, with a possible D match to TRBD1 (6 bases). The CDR3 totals 14 residues. V was clipped by 4 bases and J by 3 bases, with 12 bases between them. Germline values: CDR1 SGHTA, CDR2 FQGNSA. CDR3 nucleotides: TGTGCCAGCAGCTCTCTCCCAGGGGACACTGAAGCTTTCTTT. Its protein is CASSSLPGDTEAFF.

The V call is TRBV7-2, the J call TRBJ1-1, with 9 bases lining up with TRBD1. The V segment lost 4 bases and the J segment 8 bases; nucleotides outside the gene matches: 23. The CDR3 extends over 19 amino acids. CDR1 SGHTA and CDR2 FQGNSA come from the germline V gene. The CDR3 sequence is CASSSPGQGGFCCLDEAFF. The CDR3 nucleotides are TGTGCCAGCAGCTCTCCGGGACAGGGCGGGTTTTGTTGTTTGGACGAAGCTTTCTTT.

The CDR3 is CASSAGSGEQFF. As DNA, the CDR3 is TGTGCCAGCAGCGCCGGTTCTGGTGAGCAGTTCTTC. V usage is TRBV7-9 and J usage is TRBJ2-1; no firm D call. V lost 5 bases and J lost 9, with 11 bases in between. CDR1 is SEHNR and CDR2 is FQNEAQ in the germline V gene (reference sequence). This CDR3 region has 12 residues. The full variable domain, its missing parts supplied by reference TRBV7-9 and TRBJ2-1, is DTGVSQNPRHKITKRGQNVTFRCDPISEHNRLYWYRQTLGQGPEFLTYFQNEAQLEKSRLLSDRFSAERPKGSFSTLEIQRTEQGDSAMYLCASSAGSGEQFFGPGTRLTVL.

The chain recombines TRBV5-1 with TRBJ1-1, with a possible D match to TRBD1 (6 bases). With 4 bases removed from V and 1 base from J, the gap between germline ends came to 20 bases. The length of the CDR3 is 17 residues. Per the germline V gene, CDR1 is SGHRS and CDR2 is YFSETQ. This chain's CDR3 is CASSPDRRVRENTEAFF. The CDR3 DNA reads as TGCGCCAGCAGCCCGGACAGACGGGTCAGGGAGAACACTGAAGCTTTCTTT.

CDR3 sequence: CASSLNPTGTTEAFF. The CDR3 DNA is TGTGCCAGCAGCCTCAATCCCACAGGGACCACTGAAGCTTTCTTT. The rearrangement links TRBV14 to TRBJ1-1, with D perhaps TRBD1 (6 bases). Germline assignment: CDR1 SGHDN and CDR2 FVKESK. The CDR3 consists of 15 residues. The V gene lost 4 bases and the J gene lost 4 bases, with 16 bases spanning the gap.

V usage is TRBV7-6 and J usage is TRBJ1-4, with TRBD1 identical over 8 bases. The germline gives CDR1 SGHVS, CDR2 FNYEAQ. CDR3 length: 15 residues. V shed 1 base and J 8 bases; nucleotides not matched to a gene: 6. The CDR3 spells CASSLVAGGAEKLFF. CDR3 sequence (DNA): TGTGCCAGCAGCTTAGTCGCAGGGGGCGCGGAAAAACTGTTTTTT. Drawing the rest from reference TRBV7-6 and TRBJ1-4, the complete variable domain is GAGVSQSPRYKVTKRGQDVALRCDPISGHVSLYWYRQALGQGPEFLTYFNYEAQQDKSGLPNDRFSAERPEGSISTLTIQRTEQRDSAMYRCASSLVAGGAEKLFFGSGTQLSVL.